The clone carrying this T cell receptor beta chain has only a few counts. These data come from a study of blood T cell repertoires in COVID-19. Germline lookup yields CDR1 SGHVS and CDR2 FNYEAQ. The CDR3 has 17 residues. Trimming took 5 bases from V and 3 from J; bases not matched to a gene: 10. Sequencing was performed with immunoSEQ multiplex PCR; in TCRdb, only in-frame clones are kept and a portion is missing. The profile covers 200,000 to 250,000 clones, with about 88% appearing a single time and more than 6.5% taken by the ten largest. Sequencing input: peripheral blood. The receptor's source is a woman between 65 and 79 years old with active or convalescent COVID-19. The J gene is TRBJ1-6, the V gene TRBV7-6, with 7 bases identical to TRBD1. CDR3 amino acids: CASSPRQGPFYNSPLHF. DNA for the CDR3: TGTGCCAGCAGCCCACGACAGGGCCCTTTCTATAATTCACCCCTCCACTTT.